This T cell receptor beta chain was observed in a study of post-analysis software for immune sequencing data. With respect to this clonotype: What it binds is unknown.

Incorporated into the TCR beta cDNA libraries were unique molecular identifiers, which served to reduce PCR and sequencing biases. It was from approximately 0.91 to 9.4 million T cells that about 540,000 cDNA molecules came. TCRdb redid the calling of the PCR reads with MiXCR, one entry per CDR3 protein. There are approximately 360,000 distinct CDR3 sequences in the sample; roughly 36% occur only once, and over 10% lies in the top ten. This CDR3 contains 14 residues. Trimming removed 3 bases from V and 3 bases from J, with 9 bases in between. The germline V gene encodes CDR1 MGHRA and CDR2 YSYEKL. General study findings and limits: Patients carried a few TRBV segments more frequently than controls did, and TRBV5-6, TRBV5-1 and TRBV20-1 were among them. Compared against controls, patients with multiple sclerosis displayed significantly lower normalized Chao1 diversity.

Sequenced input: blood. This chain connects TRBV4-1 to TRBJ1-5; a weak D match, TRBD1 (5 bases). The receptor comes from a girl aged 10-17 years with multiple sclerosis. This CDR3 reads CASSQRQINQPQHF. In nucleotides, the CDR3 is TGCGCCAGCAGCCAGAGACAGATCAATCAGCCCCAGCATTTT.